Below, 23 T cell receptor beta chains from the same sample are listed, as sequenced in a study of cytomegalovirus exposure and HLA in healthy donors. A multiplex PCR was run with 60 Vbeta primers and 13 Jbeta primers. Method: immunoSEQ multiplex PCR; TCRdb's copy keeps in-frame clones and lacks some. The sample carries fewer than 80,000 clones, about 69% recorded once. Input material: PBMCs. The origin of the receptors is a woman aged 30 to 39 in good health and CMV-seronegative.

V gene TRBV15 combines with J gene TRBJ2-1; D ambiguous. Per the germline V gene, CDR1 is LNHNV and CDR2 is YYDKDF (reference sequence). V lost 0 bases and J lost 0, with 9 bases in between. This CDR3 region has 16 residues. This chain's CDR3 is CATSRDPMSSYNEQFF. For the CDR3, the DNA is TGTGCCACCAGCAGAGATCCGATGAGCTCCTACAATGAGCAGTTCTTC.

This clone has a handful of counts. This sequence joins TRBV15 and TRBJ2-6, with D tentatively TRBD1 (5 bases). The CDR3 totals 19 residues. Germline values: CDR1 LNHNV, CDR2 YYDKDF (reference sequence). Trimming stripped 6 bases from V and 2 bases from J, with 23 bases between. Written as DNA, the CDR3 is TGTGCCACCAGTCAAGGCAGGGCAAAATGGTGGCCTGGGGCCAACGTCCTGACTTTC. Residues: CATSQGRAKWWPGANVLTF.

The chain has TRBV2 and TRBJ2-1; D is perhaps TRBD2 (6 bases). The germline CDR1 and CDR2 sequences are SNHLY and FYNNEI. This CDR3 spans 12 amino acids. With 8 bases removed from V and 6 bases from J, the gap between germline ends came to 11 bases. The CDR3: CASWGLTNEQFF. The CDR3 DNA reads as TGTGCCAGCTGGGGACTCACCAATGAGCAGTTCTTC.

The chain uses TRBV5-1 and TRBJ2-2; 7 bases map to TRBD1. J gave up 2 bases and V 0 bases, and 4 bases lay outside the gene matches. Germline CDR1 reads SGHRS; CDR2 reads YFSETQ. This CDR3 has 16 amino acids. This CDR3 is CASSLETGSNTGELFF. The CDR3 DNA reads as TGCGCCAGCAGCTTGGAGACAGGGTCAAACACCGGGGAGCTGTTTTTT. The variable domain in full, completed from reference TRBV5-1 and TRBJ2-2, reads KAGVTQTPRYLIKTRGQQVTLSCSPISGHRSVSWYQQTPGQGLQFLFEYFSETQRNKGNFPGRFSGRQFSNSRSEMNVSTLELGDSALYLCASSLETGSNTGELFFGEGSRLTVL.

The chain uses TRBV7-8 and TRBJ2-5; 12 nucleotides align to TRBD2. The CDR3 is 16 amino acids. Germline V CDR1 and CDR2: SGHVS, FQNEAQ. Trimming cost V 2 bases and J 4 bases; bases outside gene matches: 5. The CDR3 sequence: CASSLSSSGRGETQYF. The DNA of the CDR3 is TGTGCCAGCAGCTTATCTTCTAGCGGGAGGGGAGAGACCCAGTACTTC.

The chain is built from TRBV30 and TRBJ1-1; D is unresolved. V dropped 0 bases and J dropped 3 bases, with 11 bases sitting between them. CDR3 length: 14 amino acids. Germline V gene data show CDR1 as GTSNPN and CDR2 as SVGIG (reference sequence). The CDR3 sequence: CAWSVRQAYTEAFF. CDR3 DNA: TGTGCCTGGAGTGTAAGGCAGGCGTACACTGAAGCTTTCTTT.

The chain combines TRBV19 with TRBJ1-4; the D is unclear. The germline V gene has CDR1 LNHDA and CDR2 SQIVND (reference sequence). Trimming removed 8 bases from V and 2 bases from J, with 6 bases in between. CDR3 length equals 12 residues. The CDR3 nucleotides are TGTGCCAGTCGCAGTACTAATGAAAAACTGTTTTTT. Amino acid sequence: CASRSTNEKLFF.

The CDR3 DNA is TGCGCCAGCAGCCAAGGGGGGGATGGGGAAAAACTGTTTTTT. Its protein is CASSQGGDGEKLFF. V gene TRBV4-3 combines with J gene TRBJ1-4; TRBD1 is a possible D gene (5 bases). The ends were cut back, 1 base at V and 8 bases at J, with 11 bases in the middle. CDR1 is LGHNA and CDR2 is YSLEER in the germline V gene. CDR3 length: 14 amino acids.

The chain carries TRBV28 and TRBJ2-7; D might be TRBD1 (5 bases). The CDR3 covers 11 residues. Between the trimmed V and J ends, which lost 2 bases and 7 bases, there was a span of 6 bases. CDR1 and CDR2 (germline): MDHEN, SYDVKM. CDR3: CASSLNREQYF. The CDR3 DNA reads TGTGCCAGCAGTTTAAACAGGGAGCAGTACTTC.

The CDR3 sequence: CASSVKAGGNTEAFF. In nucleotides, the CDR3 is TGTGCCAGCAGCGTAAAGGCGGGGGGGAACACTGAAGCTTTCTTT. The chain has TRBV9 and TRBJ1-1; TRBD1 might be the D (5 bases). Germline V gene lookup returns CDR1 SGDLS and CDR2 YYNGEE. The CDR3 is 15 residues long. V gave up 1 base and J gave up 1 base, with 11 bases separating them.

This clone is a singleton in its sample. V is TRBV5-4 and J is TRBJ1-4; D remains unclear. The CDR3 extends over 13 amino acids. The germline gives CDR1 SGHNT, CDR2 YYREEE (reference sequence). Trimming removed 2 bases from V and 8 bases from J, with 10 bases in between. CDR3 protein: CASSFGLGEKLFF. As DNA, the CDR3 is TGTGCCAGCAGCTTCGGACTTGGGGAAAAACTGTTTTTT. The full variable domain, completed using reference TRBV5-4 and TRBJ1-4, is ETGVTQSPTHLIKTRGQQVTLRCSSQSGHNTVSWYQQALGQGPQFIFQYYREEENGRGNFPPRFSGLQFPNYSSELNVNALELDDSALYLCASSFGLGEKLFFGSGTQLSVL.

This clone was counted once. The genes are TRBV19 and TRBJ2-3, with D hard to call. V shed 7 bases and J shed 1 base, with 15 bases lying between them. Germline CDR1 reads LNHDA; CDR2 reads SQIVND (reference sequence). The CDR3 totals 15 residues. The CDR3, as DNA: TGTGCCAGTACCCTCCGACTGACGGGCACAGATACGCAGTATTTT. This sequence encodes CASTLRLTGTDTQYF.

The V and J genes are TRBV27 and TRBJ1-1; D gene unclear. This CDR3 spans 16 amino acids. Trimming stripped 4 bases from V and 0 bases from J, with 15 bases between. Germline values: CDR1 MNHEY, CDR2 SMNVEV (reference sequence). The CDR3 spells CASSSTLGSLNTEAFF. As DNA, the CDR3 is TGTGCCAGCAGTTCCACCCTAGGCAGCTTGAACACTGAAGCTTTCTTT.

The chain has TRBV5-4 and TRBJ2-5; D remains unclear. Deletions cut 4 bases from V and 3 bases from J, with 13 bases between. The CDR3 is 14 amino acids. Germline V gene data show CDR1 as SGHNT and CDR2 as YYREEE (reference sequence). CDR3 sequence reads: CASSIAFFEETQYF. The CDR3 DNA follows: TGTGCCAGCAGCATAGCCTTTTTTGAAGAGACCCAGTACTTC.

This chain joins TRBV19 and TRBJ1-2; D is ambiguous. The V and J ends lost 8 bases and 8 bases respectively, with 21 bases between them. Germline-derived CDR1 and CDR2 are LNHDA and SQIVND (reference sequence). The CDR3 is 14 residues long. The CDR3: CASCKAKAAYGYTF. The DNA for the CDR3 is TGTGCCAGTTGCAAAGCAAAGGCGGCCTACGGCTACACCTTC.

In its sample, this clone was seen a few times. The chain couples TRBV9 to TRBJ2-2; the match to TRBD2 covers 7 bases. With V trimmed by 0 bases and J by 2 bases, 7 bases remained unmatched. Germline CDR1 is SGDLS and CDR2 is YYNGEE. The CDR3 spans 17 residues. The CDR3 DNA reads as TGTGCCAGCAGCGTAGACATTAAAGCGGGAAACACCGGGGAGCTGTTTTTT. This encodes CASSVDIKAGNTGELFF.

The V and J genes are TRBV29-1 and TRBJ1-2; 9 bases line up with TRBD1. V was clipped by 4 bases and J by 4 bases; unmatched bases: 7. CDR1 and CDR2 from the germline V gene are SQVTM and ANQGSEA. The CDR3 is 14 amino acids. CDR3 DNA sequence: TGCAGCGTTGGGAGGACAGGGGACCTCTATGGCTACACCTTC. Translation gives CSVGRTGDLYGYTF.

This clone was detected once. J is TRBJ2-1 and V is TRBV11-3; 8 bases fit TRBD1. V was clipped by 5 bases and J by 6 bases; unmatched bases: 12. CDR1 SGHNT and CDR2 YENEEA come from the germline V gene. This CDR3 contains 16 residues. CDR3 amino acids: CASSPRAQGAINEQFF. DNA for the CDR3: TGTGCCAGCAGCCCAAGGGCCCAGGGGGCGATCAATGAGCAGTTCTTC. Combining the CDR3 with reference TRBV11-3 and TRBJ2-1 gives the whole variable domain EAGVVQSPRYKIIEKKQPVAFWCNPISGHNTLYWYLQNLGQGPELLIRYENEEAVDDSQLPKDRFSAERLKGVDSTLKIQPAELGDSAVYLCASSPRAQGAINEQFFGPGTRLTVL.

CDR3 sequence: CASSDRQADQPQHF. The CDR3, as DNA: TGTGCCAGCAGTGACCGACAGGCCGATCAGCCCCAGCATTTT. The chain joins TRBV2 to TRBJ1-5, with D possibly being TRBD1 (6 bases). Germline-derived CDR1 and CDR2 are SNHLY and FYNNEI. The CDR3 has 14 residues. Trimming removed 3 bases at V and 5 bases at J, with 11 bases between.

Only a few counts were recorded for this clone. V and J are TRBV6-5 and TRBJ1-5; weak D call: TRBD1 (5 bases). V was shortened by 2 bases and J by 3 bases, with 5 bases between the two germline ends. CDR1 is MNHEY and CDR2 is SVGAGI in the germline V gene. The CDR3 consists of 13 residues. This CDR3 is CASSYGANQPQHF. The CDR3 coding sequence is TGTGCCAGCAGTTACGGGGCCAATCAGCCCCAGCATTTT.

This clone appeared once. The chain joins TRBV4-1 to TRBJ2-2, with 11 nucleotides matching TRBD1. The V gene end was trimmed by 3 bases and the J gene end by 5 bases; junction bases not matched to a gene: 8. The CDR3 sequence is 17 residues long. The germline CDR1 and CDR2 sequences are MGHRA and YSYEKL. The CDR3 sequence: CASSQIPGQGGTGELFF. CDR3 bases: TGCGCCAGCAGCCAGATCCCGGGACAGGGGGGGACCGGGGAGCTGTTTTTT.

The V and J genes are TRBV5-1 and TRBJ2-2, with 9 bases fitting TRBD2. CDR1 and CDR2 (germline): SGHRS, YFSETQ. V lost 4 bases, J lost 1 base, and 8 bases stayed unmatched. The CDR3 spans 17 residues. CDR3 residues: CASSPPPSGMNTGELFF. CDR3 sequence (DNA): TGCGCCAGCAGCCCTCCCCCTAGCGGGATGAACACCGGGGAGCTGTTTTTT.

The chain carries TRBV6-5 and TRBJ2-1, with TRBD1 matching over 11 bases. V lost 5 bases, J lost 0 bases, and 0 bases stayed unmatched. From germline, CDR1 is MNHEY and CDR2 SVGAGI. The CDR3 is 15 amino acids. CDR3 residues: CASSGTGGSYNEQFF. In DNA, the CDR3 is TGTGCCAGCAGTGGGACAGGGGGCTCCTACAATGAGCAGTTCTTC.